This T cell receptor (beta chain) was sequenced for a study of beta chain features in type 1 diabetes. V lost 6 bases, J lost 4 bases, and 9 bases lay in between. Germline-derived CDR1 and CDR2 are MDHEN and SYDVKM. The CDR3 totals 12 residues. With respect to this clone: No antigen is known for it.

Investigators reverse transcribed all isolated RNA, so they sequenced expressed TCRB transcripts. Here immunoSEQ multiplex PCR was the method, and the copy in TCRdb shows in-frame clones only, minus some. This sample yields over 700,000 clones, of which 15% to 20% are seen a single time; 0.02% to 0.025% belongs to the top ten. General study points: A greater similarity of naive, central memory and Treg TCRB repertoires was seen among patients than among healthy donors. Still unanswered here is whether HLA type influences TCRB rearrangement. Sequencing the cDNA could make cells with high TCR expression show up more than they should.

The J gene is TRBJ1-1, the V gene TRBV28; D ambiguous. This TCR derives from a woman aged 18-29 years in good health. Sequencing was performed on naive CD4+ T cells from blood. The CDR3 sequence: CASSFQITEAFF. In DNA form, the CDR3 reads TGTGCCAGCAGCTTTCAGATCACTGAAGCTTTCTTT.